The 21 T cell receptor beta chains below were found in one sample sequenced in a study of T cell changes during pregnancy in multiple sclerosis. The repertoire was sequenced with immunoSEQ multiplex PCR; TCRdb's copy has only in-frame clones and lacks some. The table lists 55,000 to 85,000 clones, approximately 91% of them singletons, with under 0.35% in the top ten. The sample here was CD4+ T cells from peripheral blood mononuclear cells, taken after pregnancy. The receptors originated from a female donor with multiple sclerosis, enrolled in a pregnancy study.

The rearrangement uses TRBV10-2 and TRBJ2-7, with 9 bases that match TRBD1. Unmatched junction bases numbered 9, after V lost 4 bases and J lost 5 bases. Per germline, CDR1 WSHSY and CDR2 SAAADI. The CDR3 runs to 15 residues. CDR3 residues: CASSGWDRVTHEQYF. The DNA for the CDR3 is TGCGCCAGCAGTGGTTGGGACAGGGTTACCCACGAGCAGTACTTC.

The chain links TRBV10-3 to TRBJ2-5; possibly TRBD2 for D (6 bases). The germline gives CDR1 ENHRY, CDR2 SYGVKD. V was shortened by 5 bases and J by 1 base, with 11 bases between the two germline ends. The CDR3 sequence is 14 residues long. The CDR3 DNA reads as TGTGCCATCAGTCCCGGGGGTACCCAAGAGACCCAGTACTTC. Translated, it gives CAISPGGTQETQYF.

The rearrangement links TRBV7-3 to TRBJ2-1, with 10 bases lining up with TRBD1. The CDR3 runs 15 residues. The ends lost 5 bases at V and 3 bases at J; junction bases unmatched: 4. Germline-derived CDR1 and CDR2 are SGHTA and FQGTGA. CDR3 in amino acids: CASSTGQGSYNEQFF. The CDR3 region has the DNA TGTGCCAGCAGCACGGGACAGGGGAGCTACAATGAGCAGTTCTTC.

The V and J genes are TRBV19 and TRBJ1-5; no clear D gene. Between the trimmed V and J ends, which lost 4 bases and 3 bases, there was a span of 16 bases. The CDR3 consists of 16 residues. Germline V CDR1 and CDR2: LNHDA, SQIVND (reference sequence). The CDR3 sequence is CASSTHRGFVNQPQHF. CDR3 nucleotides: TGTGCCAGTAGTACCCACCGCGGCTTCGTCAATCAGCCCCAGCATTTT.

This chain uses TRBV19 with TRBJ2-1; D perhaps matches TRBD2 (7 bases). Germline loops: CDR1 LNHDA, CDR2 SQIVND (reference sequence). Trimming pared 3 bases from V and 4 bases from J, leaving 16 bases between. This CDR3 contains 16 residues. The CDR3 nucleotides read TGTGCCAGTAGTATTTCGGCGGGGGCCCTTTACAATGAGCAGTTCTTC. Its protein is CASSISAGALYNEQFF.

This clone appeared a single time. This chain uses TRBV29-1 with TRBJ1-2, with D hard to call. Trimming removed 4 bases at V and 5 bases at J, with 14 bases between. This CDR3 has 13 residues. Per germline, CDR1 SQVTM and CDR2 ANQGSEA. Here the CDR3 reads CSVAEGAGYGYTF. The CDR3 nucleotides read TGCAGCGTTGCCGAGGGTGCCGGATATGGCTACACCTTC.

The chain is built from TRBV2 and TRBJ2-5, with D possibly matching TRBD2 (6 bases). V was pared by 0 bases and J by 4 bases, with 9 bases between. Germline CDR1 and CDR2: SNHLY and FYNNEI. The CDR3 length is 14 residues. The CDR3 spells CASSEAQGGETQYF. The CDR3 DNA is TGTGCCAGCAGTGAAGCGCAGGGAGGAGAGACCCAGTACTTC.

This sequence joins TRBV10-3 and TRBJ2-2; possibly TRBD2 for D (5 bases). Germline values: CDR1 ENHRY, CDR2 SYGVKD. Trimming removed 6 bases from V and 4 bases from J, with 18 bases in between. This CDR3 has 16 amino acids. Written as DNA, the CDR3 is TGTGCCATCAGCCTGGAGGCCCCAGCTACCACCGGGGAGCTGTTTTTT. Its translation is CAISLEAPATTGELFF.

V and J are TRBV6-5 and TRBJ2-7; D is ambiguous. Deletions cut 8 bases from V and 2 bases from J, with 16 bases between. The CDR3 totals 14 residues. Germline values: CDR1 MNHEY, CDR2 SVGAGI. CDR3 residues: CASGDLYRPYEQYF. CDR3 DNA: TGTGCCAGCGGAGACTTATATCGACCCTACGAGCAGTACTTC.

This clone came up once. This chain connects TRBV28 to TRBJ2-7; D is possibly TRBD1 (6 bases). This CDR3 has 15 amino acids. Trimming removed 7 bases at V and 5 bases at J, with 21 bases between. Germline V lookup: CDR1 MDHEN, CDR2 SYDVKM. CDR3 residues: CASMLLPGARNEQYF. CDR3 coding DNA: TGTGCCAGCATGTTACTGCCAGGGGCCAGGAACGAGCAGTACTTC.

The genes are TRBV6-5 and TRBJ1-5; D ambiguous. V lost 4 bases and J 7 bases, leaving 11 bases between the germline ends. Germline V gene data show CDR1 as MNHEY and CDR2 as SVGAGI. This CDR3 contains 13 residues. The CDR3 nucleotides are TGTGCCAGCAGTTCGAGGTTTCGACAGCCCCAGCATTTT. Translated, it gives CASSSRFRQPQHF.

This clone was seen a single time. This chain connects TRBV7-2 to TRBJ1-2, with D possibly matching TRBD1 (6 bases). This CDR3 comprises 14 residues. The V and J ends lost 1 base and 10 bases respectively, with 16 bases between them. Germline V gene sequence: CDR1 SGHTA, CDR2 FQGNSA. The CDR3 sequence is CASSLGGKGGNYTF. CDR3 in DNA: TGTGCCAGCAGCTTAGGGGGGAAGGGGGGGAACTACACCTTC.

This rearrangement joins TRBV6-5 to TRBJ1-2; D ambiguous. The ends were cut back, 5 bases at V and 5 bases at J, with 9 bases in the middle. The V gene's germline CDR1 is MNHEY and CDR2 SVGAGI. The CDR3 is 12 amino acids. CDR3 sequence: CASSEGFYGYTF. DNA for the CDR3: TGTGCCAGCAGTGAGGGCTTTTATGGCTACACCTTC.

The rearrangement uses TRBV7-6 and TRBJ2-4; D perhaps matches TRBD2 (6 bases). V lost 1 base and J 1 base, leaving 14 bases between the germline ends. The V gene's germline CDR1 is SGHVS and CDR2 FNYEAQ. The CDR3 is made up of 17 amino acids. CDR3 sequence: CASSLGISGGAKNIQYF. The DNA for the CDR3 is TGTGCCAGCAGCTTAGGAATTAGTGGAGGGGCCAAAAACATTCAGTACTTC.

This clone has just one count. CDR3 residues: CSHRDLTGSYNEQFF. Here the CDR3 DNA reads TGCAGCCACCGGGACTTGACTGGCTCCTACAATGAGCAGTTCTTC. The chain combines TRBV29-1 with TRBJ2-1; tentative D call: TRBD2 (6 bases). Germline CDR1 reads SQVTM; CDR2 reads ANQGSEA. The CDR3 length is 15 residues. Trimming pared 8 bases from V and 0 bases from J, leaving 17 bases between.

V gene TRBV5-8 combines with J gene TRBJ1-3; the D gene is possibly TRBD1 (5 bases). The CDR3 totals 15 residues. V was pared by 0 bases and J by 2 bases, with 9 bases between. Germline CDR1 SGHTS, CDR2 YDEGEE. CDR3 residues: CASSLGGETGNTIYF. The CDR3 DNA reads TGTGCCAGCAGCTTGGGGGGGGAAACTGGAAACACCATATATTTT.

The chain couples TRBV19 to TRBJ2-3; D not certain. Between the trimmed V and J ends, which lost 6 bases and 0 bases, there was a span of 10 bases. The CDR3 runs 14 residues. Germline assignment: CDR1 LNHDA and CDR2 SQIVND (reference sequence). CDR3 in DNA: TGTGCCAGTAGGGTTTCTACTAGCACAGATACGCAGTATTTT. Encoded protein: CASRVSTSTDTQYF.

This clone has just one count. The chain carries TRBV6-1 and TRBJ2-5, with 8 nucleotides matching TRBD2. Germline trimming cut 7 bases from V and 5 bases from J; bases unmatched to any gene: 9. Germline assignment: CDR1 MNHNS and CDR2 SASEGT. The CDR3 is 14 residues long. The chain's CDR3 is CASNRAGVGETQYF. The CDR3 nucleotides read TGTGCCAGCAATAGAGCGGGGGTAGGGGAGACCCAGTACTTC.

V is TRBV5-1 and J is TRBJ2-3, with D perhaps TRBD2 (6 bases). The length of the CDR3 is 15 residues. Trimming removed 0 bases at V and 4 bases at J, with 12 bases between. Germline V lookup: CDR1 SGHRS, CDR2 YFSETQ. CDR3 DNA sequence: TGCGCCAGCAGCTTGGAGGGAGGAGTTCCAGATACGCAGTATTTT. Protein sequence: CASSLEGGVPDTQYF.

The CDR3 protein is CASSFRTGGQETQYF. Here the CDR3 DNA reads TGCGCCAGCAGCTTTCGCACGGGAGGCCAAGAGACCCAGTACTTC. The J gene is TRBJ2-5, the V gene TRBV5-1, with TRBD2 identical over 7 bases. Germline CDR1 is SGHRS and CDR2 is YFSETQ. This CDR3 has 15 residues. V lost 2 bases and J lost 1; bases outside the gene matches: 5.

This clone was seen only once. J is TRBJ1-5 and V is TRBV7-2, with no clear D. This CDR3 spans 15 amino acids. Trimming removed 0 bases at V and 7 bases at J, with 13 bases between. Germline V gene sequence: CDR1 SGHTA, CDR2 FQGNSA. The CDR3 sequence: CASSLARLQSQPQHF. DNA of the CDR3: TGTGCCAGCAGCTTAGCCCGCCTTCAGTCGCAGCCCCAGCATTTT.